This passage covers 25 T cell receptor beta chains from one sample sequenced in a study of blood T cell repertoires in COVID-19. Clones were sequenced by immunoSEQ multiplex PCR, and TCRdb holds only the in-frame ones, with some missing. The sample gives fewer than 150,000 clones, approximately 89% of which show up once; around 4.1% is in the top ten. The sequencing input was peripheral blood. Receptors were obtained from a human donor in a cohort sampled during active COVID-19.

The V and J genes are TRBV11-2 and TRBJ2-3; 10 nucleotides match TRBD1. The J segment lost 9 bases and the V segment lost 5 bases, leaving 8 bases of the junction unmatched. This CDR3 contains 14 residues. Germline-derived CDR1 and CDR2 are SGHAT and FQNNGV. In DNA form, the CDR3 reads TGTGCCAGCAGCACCCGACAGGGGGCTCAAACGCAGTATTTT. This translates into CASSTRQGAQTQYF.

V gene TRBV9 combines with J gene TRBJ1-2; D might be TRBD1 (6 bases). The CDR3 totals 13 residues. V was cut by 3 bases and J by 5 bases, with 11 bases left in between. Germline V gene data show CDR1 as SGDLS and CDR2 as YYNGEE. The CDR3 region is CASSGGGPYGYTF. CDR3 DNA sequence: TGTGCCAGCAGCGGAGGGGGTCCATATGGCTACACCTTC.

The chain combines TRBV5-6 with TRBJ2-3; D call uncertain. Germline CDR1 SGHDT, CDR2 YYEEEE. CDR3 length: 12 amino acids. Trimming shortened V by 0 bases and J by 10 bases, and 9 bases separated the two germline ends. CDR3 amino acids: CASSLGWRPQYF. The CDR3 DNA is TGTGCCAGCAGCTTGGGGTGGCGGCCGCAGTATTTT.

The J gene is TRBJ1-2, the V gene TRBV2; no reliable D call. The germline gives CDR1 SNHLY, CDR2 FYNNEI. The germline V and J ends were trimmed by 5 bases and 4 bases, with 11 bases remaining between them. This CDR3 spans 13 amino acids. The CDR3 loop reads CASSSTETYGYTF. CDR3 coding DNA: TGTGCCAGCAGTTCCACAGAAACCTATGGCTACACCTTC.

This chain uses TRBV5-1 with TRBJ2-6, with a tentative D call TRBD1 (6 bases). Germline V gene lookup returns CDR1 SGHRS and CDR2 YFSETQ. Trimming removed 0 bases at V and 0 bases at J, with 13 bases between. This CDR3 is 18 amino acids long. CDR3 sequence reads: CASSLVPRGGSGANVLTF. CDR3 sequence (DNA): TGCGCCAGCAGCTTGGTTCCGAGAGGGGGCTCTGGGGCCAACGTCCTGACTTTC.

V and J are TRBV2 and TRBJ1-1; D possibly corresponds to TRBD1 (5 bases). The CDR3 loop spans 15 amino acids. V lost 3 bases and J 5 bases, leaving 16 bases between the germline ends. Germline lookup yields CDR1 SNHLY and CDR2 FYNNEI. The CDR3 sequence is CASSEVAGKVTEAFF. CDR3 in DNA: TGTGCCAGCAGTGAGGTGGCAGGGAAAGTGACTGAAGCTTTCTTT.

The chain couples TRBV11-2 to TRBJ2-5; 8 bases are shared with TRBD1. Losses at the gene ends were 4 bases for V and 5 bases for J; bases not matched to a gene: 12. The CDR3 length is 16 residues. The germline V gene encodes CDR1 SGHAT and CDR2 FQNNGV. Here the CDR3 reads CASSSQGTGEGETQYF. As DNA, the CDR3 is TGTGCCAGCAGCTCACAAGGGACAGGAGAGGGGGAGACCCAGTACTTC.

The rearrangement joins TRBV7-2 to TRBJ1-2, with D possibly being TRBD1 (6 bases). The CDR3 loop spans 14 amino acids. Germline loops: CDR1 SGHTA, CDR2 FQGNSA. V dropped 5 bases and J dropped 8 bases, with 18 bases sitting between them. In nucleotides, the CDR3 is TGTGCCAGCAGCCCCGCGGGGGCAAAGGTCGGCTACACCTTC. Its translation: CASSPAGAKVGYTF.

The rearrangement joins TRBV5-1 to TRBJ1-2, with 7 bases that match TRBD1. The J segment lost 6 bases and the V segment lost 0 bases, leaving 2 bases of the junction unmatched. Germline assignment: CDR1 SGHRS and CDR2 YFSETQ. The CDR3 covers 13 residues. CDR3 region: CASSLEGGNGYTF. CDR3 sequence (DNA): TGCGCCAGCAGCTTGGAAGGGGGCAATGGCTACACCTTC.

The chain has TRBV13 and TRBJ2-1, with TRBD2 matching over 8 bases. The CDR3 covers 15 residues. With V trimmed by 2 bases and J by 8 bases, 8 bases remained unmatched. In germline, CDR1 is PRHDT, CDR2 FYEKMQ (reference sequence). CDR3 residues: CASSLRPGGPDEQFF. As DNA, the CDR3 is TGTGCCAGCAGCTTACGGCCGGGGGGGCCGGATGAGCAGTTCTTC. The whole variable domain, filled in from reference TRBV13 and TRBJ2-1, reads AAGVIQSPRHLIKEKRETATLKCYPIPRHDTVYWYQQGPGQDPQFLISFYEKMQSDKGSIPDRFSAQQFSDYHSELNMSSLELGDSALYFCASSLRPGGPDEQFFGPGTRLTVL.

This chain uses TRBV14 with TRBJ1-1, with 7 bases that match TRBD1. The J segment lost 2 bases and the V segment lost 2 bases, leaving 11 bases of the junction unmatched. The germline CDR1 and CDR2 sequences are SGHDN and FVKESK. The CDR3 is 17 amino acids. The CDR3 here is CASSQPWQGGFNTEAFF. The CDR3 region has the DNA TGTGCCAGCAGCCAACCCTGGCAGGGGGGCTTTAACACTGAAGCTTTCTTT. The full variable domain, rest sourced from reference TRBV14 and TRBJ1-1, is EAGVTQFPSHSVIEKGQTVTLRCDPISGHDNLYWYRRVMGKEIKFLLHFVKESKQDESGMPNNRFLAERTGGTYSTLKVQPAELEDSGVYFCASSQPWQGGFNTEAFFGQGTRLTVV.

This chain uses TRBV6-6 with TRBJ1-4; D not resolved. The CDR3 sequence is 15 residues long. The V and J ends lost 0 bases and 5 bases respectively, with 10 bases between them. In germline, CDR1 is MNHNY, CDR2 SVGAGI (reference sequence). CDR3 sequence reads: CASSYSRVTNEKLFF. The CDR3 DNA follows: TGTGCCAGCAGTTACTCCCGGGTTACAAATGAAAAACTGTTTTTT.

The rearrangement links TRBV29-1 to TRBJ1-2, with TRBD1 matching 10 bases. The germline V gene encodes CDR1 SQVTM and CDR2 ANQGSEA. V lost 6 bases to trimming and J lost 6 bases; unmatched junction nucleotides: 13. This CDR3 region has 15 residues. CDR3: CSVHPLTGGADGYTF. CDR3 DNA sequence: TGCAGCGTCCACCCCCTGACAGGGGGCGCAGATGGCTACACCTTC.

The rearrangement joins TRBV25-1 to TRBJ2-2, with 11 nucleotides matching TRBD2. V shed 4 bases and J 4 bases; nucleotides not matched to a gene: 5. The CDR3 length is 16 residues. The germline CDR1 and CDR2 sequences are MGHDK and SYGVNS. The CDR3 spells CASSVTSGRGTGELFF. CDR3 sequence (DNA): TGTGCCAGCAGTGTAACTAGCGGGAGAGGCACCGGGGAGCTGTTTTTT.

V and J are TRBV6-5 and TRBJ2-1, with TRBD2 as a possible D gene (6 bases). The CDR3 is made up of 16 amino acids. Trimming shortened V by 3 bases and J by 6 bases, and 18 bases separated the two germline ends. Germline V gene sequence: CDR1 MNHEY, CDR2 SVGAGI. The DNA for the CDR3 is TGTGCCAGCAGTTATCCCCCGGGACTCCCAGGCAATGAGCAGTTCTTC. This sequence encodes CASSYPPGLPGNEQFF.

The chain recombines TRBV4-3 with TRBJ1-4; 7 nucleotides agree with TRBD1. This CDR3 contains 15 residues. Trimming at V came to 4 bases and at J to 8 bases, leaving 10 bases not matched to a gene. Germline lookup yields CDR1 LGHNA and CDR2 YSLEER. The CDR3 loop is CASSPAAGTDEKLFF. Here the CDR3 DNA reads TGCGCCAGCAGCCCGGCGGCAGGGACAGACGAAAAACTGTTTTTT.

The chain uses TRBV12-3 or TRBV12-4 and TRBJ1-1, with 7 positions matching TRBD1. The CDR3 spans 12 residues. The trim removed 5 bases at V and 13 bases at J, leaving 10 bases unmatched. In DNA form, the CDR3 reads TGTGCCAGCAGTCCTAGCTACAGGGGAGGTTTCTTT. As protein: CASSPSYRGGFF.

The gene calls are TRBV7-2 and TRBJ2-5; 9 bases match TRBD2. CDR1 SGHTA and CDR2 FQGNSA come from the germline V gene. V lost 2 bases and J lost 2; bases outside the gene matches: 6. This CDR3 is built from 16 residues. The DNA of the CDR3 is TGTGCCAGCAGCTTATACGGGCGGGAGGGGCAAGAGACCCAGTACTTC. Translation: CASSLYGREGQETQYF.

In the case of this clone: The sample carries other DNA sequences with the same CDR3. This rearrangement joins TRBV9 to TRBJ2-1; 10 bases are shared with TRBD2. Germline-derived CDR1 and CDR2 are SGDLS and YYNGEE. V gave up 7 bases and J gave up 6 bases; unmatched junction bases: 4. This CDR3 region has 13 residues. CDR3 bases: TGTGCCAGCGGCTTAGCGGGAGGCAATGAGCAGTTCTTC. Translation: CASGLAGGNEQFF. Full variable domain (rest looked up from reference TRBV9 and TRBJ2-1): DSGVTQTPKHLITATGQRVTLRCSPRSGDLSVYWYQQSLDQGLQFLIQYYNGEERAKGNILERFSAQQFPDLHSELNLSSLELGDSALYFCASGLAGGNEQFFGPGTRLTVL.

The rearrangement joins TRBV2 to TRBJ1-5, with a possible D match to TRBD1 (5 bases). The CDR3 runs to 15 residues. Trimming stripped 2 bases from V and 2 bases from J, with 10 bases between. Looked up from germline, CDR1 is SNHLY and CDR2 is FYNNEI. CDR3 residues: CASSENRGGNQPQHF. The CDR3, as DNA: TGTGCCAGCAGTGAAAATCGGGGGGGCAATCAGCCCCAGCATTTT.

In DNA form, the CDR3 reads TGCGCCAGCAGTGAGACTACCGAGACCCAGTACTTC. Protein sequence: CASSETTETQYF. The chain has TRBV10-2 and TRBJ2-5, with D hard to call. This CDR3 is built from 12 residues. The V end was cut by 2 bases, the J end by 5 bases, with 6 bases between. The germline gives CDR1 WSHSY, CDR2 SAAADI.

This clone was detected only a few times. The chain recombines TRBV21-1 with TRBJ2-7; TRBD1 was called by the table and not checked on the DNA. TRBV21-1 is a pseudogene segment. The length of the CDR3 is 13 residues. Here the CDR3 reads CAIHPDSPYEQYV. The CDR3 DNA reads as TGTGCCATCCACCCGGACAGCCCCTACGAGCAGTACGTC.

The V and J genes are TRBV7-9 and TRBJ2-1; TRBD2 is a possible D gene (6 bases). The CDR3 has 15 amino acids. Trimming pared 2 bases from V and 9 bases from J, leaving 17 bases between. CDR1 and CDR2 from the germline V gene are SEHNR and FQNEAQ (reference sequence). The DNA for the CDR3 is TGTGCCAGCAGCTTACGGGTGGGGACTCTCAGTGAGCAGTTCTTC. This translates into CASSLRVGTLSEQFF. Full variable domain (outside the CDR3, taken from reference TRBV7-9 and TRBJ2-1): DTGVSQNPRHKITKRGQNVTFRCDPISEHNRLYWYRQTLGQGPEFLTYFQNEAQLEKSRLLSDRFSAERPKGSFSTLEIQRTEQGDSAMYLCASSLRVGTLSEQFFGPGTRLTVL.

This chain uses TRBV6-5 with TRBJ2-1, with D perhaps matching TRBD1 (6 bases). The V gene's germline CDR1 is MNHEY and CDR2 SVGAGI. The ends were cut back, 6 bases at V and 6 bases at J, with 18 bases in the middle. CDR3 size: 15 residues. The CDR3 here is CASRVPGQIGNEQFF. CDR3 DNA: TGTGCCAGCAGAGTACCGGGACAAATAGGCAATGAGCAGTTCTTC.

The CDR3 here is CASSWRGSRGDTQYF. The DNA of the CDR3 is TGCGCCAGCAGCTGGCGGGGGAGCCGGGGTGATACGCAGTATTTT. This chain links TRBV5-1 with TRBJ2-3, with 7 positions matching TRBD2. V dropped 3 bases and J dropped 6; count of bases not matched to a gene: 10. This CDR3 has 15 residues. CDR1 is SGHRS and CDR2 is YFSETQ in the germline V gene. The complete variable domain, with remaining parts taken from reference TRBV5-1 and TRBJ2-3, reads KAGVTQTPRYLIKTRGQQVTLSCSPISGHRSVSWYQQTPGQGLQFLFEYFSETQRNKGNFPGRFSGRQFSNSRSEMNVSTLELGDSALYLCASSWRGSRGDTQYFGPGTRLTVL.